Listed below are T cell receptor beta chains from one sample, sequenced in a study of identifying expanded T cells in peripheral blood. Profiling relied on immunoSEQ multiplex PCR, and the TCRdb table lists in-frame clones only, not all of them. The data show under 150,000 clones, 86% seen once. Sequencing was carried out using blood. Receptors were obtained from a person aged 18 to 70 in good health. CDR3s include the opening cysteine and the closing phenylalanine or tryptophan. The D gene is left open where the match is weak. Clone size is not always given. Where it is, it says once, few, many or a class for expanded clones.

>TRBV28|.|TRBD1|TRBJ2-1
CASSLPGGNEQFF
TGTGCCAGCAGTTTACCAGGGGGCAATGAGCAGTTCTTC
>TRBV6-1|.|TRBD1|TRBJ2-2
CASSRQGTGELFF
TGTGCCAGCAGTAGACAGGGAACCGGGGAGCTGTTTTTT
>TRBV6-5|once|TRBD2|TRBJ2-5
CASSYQTSGGGTQYF
TGTGCCAGCAGTTACCAGACTAGCGGCGGGGGGACCCAGTACTTC
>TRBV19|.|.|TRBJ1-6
CASSDLGRGDSPLHF
TGTGCCAGTAGTGACCTGGGACGGGGCGATTCACCCCTCCACTTT
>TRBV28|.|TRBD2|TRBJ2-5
CASSLRISGDFQETQYF
TGTGCCAGCAGTTTAAGAATTAGCGGGGATTTCCAAGAGACCCAGTACTTC
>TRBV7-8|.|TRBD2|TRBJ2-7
CASSLLGGGSSAHSYEQYF
TGTGCCAGCAGCTTACTCGGGGGGGGCTCTTCGGCCCATTCCTACGAGCAGTACTTC
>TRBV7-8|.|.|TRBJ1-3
CASSINRAPSGNTIYF
TGTGCCAGCAGCATAAACAGGGCTCCCTCTGGAAACACCATATATTTT
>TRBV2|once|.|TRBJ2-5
CASSELLTAKEETQYF
TGTGCCAGCAGTGAATTGCTCACAGCGAAGGAGGAGACCCAGTACTTC
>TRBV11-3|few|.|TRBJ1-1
CASSLDRAGEAFF
TGTGCCAGCAGCTTAGATAGGGCGGGTGAAGCTTTCTTT
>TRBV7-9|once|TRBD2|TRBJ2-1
CASSPPTSGSYNEQFF
TGTGCCAGCAGCCCGCCGACTAGCGGGAGTTACAATGAGCAGTTCTTC
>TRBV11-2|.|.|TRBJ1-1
CASSLGLTNTEAFF
TGTGCCAGCAGCTTAGGGCTGACGAACACTGAAGCTTTCTTT
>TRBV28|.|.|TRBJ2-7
CATTLEGAGYEQYF
TGTGCCACCACCTTAGAGGGGGCGGGGTACGAGCAGTACTTC
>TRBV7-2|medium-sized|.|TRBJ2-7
CASTLPGLSYEQYF
TGTGCCAGCACCCTCCCAGGGCTCTCCTACGAGCAGTACTTC
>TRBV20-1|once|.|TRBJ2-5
CSALEGETQYF
TGCAGTGCCCTGGAGGGGGAGACCCAGTACTTC
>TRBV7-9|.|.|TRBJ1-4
CASSLELNEKLFF
TGTGCCAGCAGCTTGGAATTGAATGAAAAACTGTTTTTT
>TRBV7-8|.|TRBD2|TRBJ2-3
CASSFLSGRADTQYF
TGTGCCAGCAGCTTCCTGAGCGGGAGGGCAGATACGCAGTATTTT
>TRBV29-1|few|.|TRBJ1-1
CSVVDLWTEAFF
TGCAGCGTTGTGGACCTCTGGACAGAAGCTTTCTTT
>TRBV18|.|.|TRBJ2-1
CASSTGGHNEQFF
TGTGCCAGCTCCACGGGTGGTCACAATGAGCAGTTCTTC
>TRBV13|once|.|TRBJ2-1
CASSLRQVKGDEQFF
TGTGCCAGCAGCCTTAGGCAGGTAAAGGGGGATGAGCAGTTCTTC
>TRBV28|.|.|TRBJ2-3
CASSGEGLRADTQYF
TGTGCCAGCAGTGGAGAGGGACTTCGGGCAGATACGCAGTATTTT